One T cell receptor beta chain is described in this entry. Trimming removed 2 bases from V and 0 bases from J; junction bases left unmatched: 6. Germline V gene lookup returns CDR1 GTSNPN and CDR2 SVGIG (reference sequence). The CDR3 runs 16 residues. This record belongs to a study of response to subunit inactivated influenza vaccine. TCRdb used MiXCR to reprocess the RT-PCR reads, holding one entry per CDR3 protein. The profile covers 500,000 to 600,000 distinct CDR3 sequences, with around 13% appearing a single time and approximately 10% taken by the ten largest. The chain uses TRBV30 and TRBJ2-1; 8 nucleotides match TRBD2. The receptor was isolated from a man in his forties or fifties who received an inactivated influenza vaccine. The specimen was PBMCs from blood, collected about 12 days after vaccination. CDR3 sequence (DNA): TGTGCCTGGAGTAACCTAGCGGGTAGCTCCTACAATGAGCAGTTCTTC. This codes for CAWSNLAGSSYNEQFF.